One sample yielded the 28 T cell receptor beta chains listed below, sequenced in a study of T cells in tuberculosis. Generated by immunoSEQ multiplex PCR, the TCRdb table keeps only in-frame clones and is missing some. This sample has 25,000 to 35,000 clones, with roughly 95% found just once. Sequencing used PBMCs. These receptors were taken from a donor between 10 and 35 years old with latent tuberculosis or without tuberculosis infection.

Here the CDR3 DNA reads TGTGCCAGCAGTCCTGCTGGAAACACCATATATTTT. Translation gives CASSPAGNTIYF. This sequence joins TRBV2 and TRBJ1-3, with D unresolved. Germline V gene sequence: CDR1 SNHLY, CDR2 FYNNEI. V dropped 5 bases and J dropped 2 bases, with 4 bases sitting between them. The CDR3 consists of 12 residues.

The chain uses TRBV7-9 and TRBJ2-5, with a tentative D call TRBD2 (5 bases). Per germline, CDR1 SEHNR and CDR2 FQNEAQ (reference sequence). Trimming stripped 6 bases from V and 5 bases from J, with 13 bases between. The CDR3 has 13 residues. The CDR3 nucleotides are TGTGCCAGCAGTATTCGGGGTAGGGAGACCCAGTACTTC. It encodes CASSIRGRETQYF.

The chain recombines TRBV27 with TRBJ2-4; TRBD2 matches 8 bases. The junction had 12 bases not matched to a gene; V was cut back by 4 bases and J by 4 bases. The CDR3 is made up of 17 amino acids. The germline gives CDR1 MNHEY, CDR2 SMNVEV (reference sequence). CDR3 sequence: CASSSPVRGTRKNIQYF. The CDR3 DNA reads as TGTGCCAGCAGTTCCCCCGTCCGTGGGACTAGGAAAAACATTCAGTACTTC.

The rearrangement links TRBV2 to TRBJ2-3; possible D gene TRBD1, 6 bases. CDR1 and CDR2 from the germline V gene are SNHLY and FYNNEI. CDR3 length equals 16 residues. The V and J ends lost 4 bases and 0 bases respectively, with 14 bases between them. CDR3 residues: CASSVQGLVSTDTQYF. CDR3 bases: TGTGCCAGCAGTGTTCAGGGGCTGGTAAGCACAGATACGCAGTATTTT.

The chain recombines TRBV28 with TRBJ1-2; D is perhaps TRBD1 (5 bases). Germline V CDR1 and CDR2: MDHEN, SYDVKM. V lost 3 bases, J lost 2 bases, and 19 bases lay in between. The CDR3 extends over 17 amino acids. The CDR3 loop reads CASSLSGQGAQNYGYTF. CDR3 DNA sequence: TGTGCCAGCAGTTTGTCTGGGCAGGGCGCTCAAAACTATGGCTACACCTTC.

The chain joins TRBV5-6 to TRBJ2-1; 8 positions match TRBD2. Unmatched junction bases numbered 10, after V lost 4 bases and J lost 1 base. The germline CDR1 and CDR2 sequences are SGHDT and YYEEEE. The CDR3 is 17 amino acids. The CDR3 DNA sequence: TGTGCCAGCAGCAAATCTTTACTAGCGGAATCCTACAATGAGCAGTTCTTC. This encodes CASSKSLLAESYNEQFF. Combining the CDR3 with reference TRBV5-6 and TRBJ2-1 gives the whole variable domain DAGVTQSPTHLIKTRGQQVTLRCSPKSGHDTVSWYQQALGQGPQFIFQYYEEEERQRGNFPDRFSGHQFPNYSSELNVNALLLGDSALYLCASSKSLLAESYNEQFFGPGTRLTVL.

The chain joins TRBV10-3 to TRBJ1-5, with 8 nucleotides matching TRBD1. CDR1 is ENHRY and CDR2 is SYGVKD in the germline V gene. There are 13 residues in the CDR3. V shed 10 bases, J shed 1 base, and the junction held 3 bases outside the gene matches. CDR3 residues: CATGTGSNQPQHF. CDR3 nucleotide sequence: TGTGCCACCGGGACAGGAAGCAATCAGCCCCAGCATTTT.

The sample holds one count of this clone. The gene calls are TRBV7-2 and TRBJ1-3; perhaps TRBD1 as D (6 bases). V was clipped by 1 base and J by 0 bases, with 16 bases between them. The CDR3 totals 18 residues. Germline lookup yields CDR1 SGHTA and CDR2 FQGNSA. The chain's CDR3 is CASSLDYLGQLSGNTIYF. As DNA, the CDR3 is TGTGCCAGCAGCTTAGATTACCTTGGACAGCTCTCTGGAAACACCATATATTTT.

This chain uses TRBV20-1 with TRBJ1-2; D remains ambiguous. The CDR3 covers 11 residues. The germline CDR1 and CDR2 sequences are DFQATT and SNEGSKA (reference sequence). V was cut by 5 bases and J by 8 bases, with 12 bases left in between. The CDR3 nucleotides are TGCAGTGCTGGTACGCGTAACGGCTACACCTTC. Translation: CSAGTRNGYTF.

The V call is TRBV28, the J call TRBJ2-3, with a tentative D call TRBD2 (6 bases). This CDR3 has 16 residues. The V and J ends lost 6 bases and 1 base respectively, with 17 bases between them. Germline assignment: CDR1 MDHEN and CDR2 SYDVKM. CDR3 nucleotides: TGTGCCAGCAGACCCCTCTGGCGGAGGGGCACAGATACGCAGTATTTT. Protein: CASRPLWRRGTDTQYF.

The chain combines TRBV2 with TRBJ1-1; D is ambiguous. The length of the CDR3 is 12 residues. From germline, CDR1 is SNHLY and CDR2 FYNNEI. V lost 3 bases and J 5 bases, leaving 7 bases between the germline ends. CDR3 nucleotide sequence: TGTGCCAGCAGTGACCAGTTTACTGAAGCTTTCTTT. Translation gives CASSDQFTEAFF. The full variable domain, in which reference TRBV2 and TRBJ1-1 provide the parts outside the CDR3, is EPEVTQTPSHQVTQMGQEVILRCVPISNHLYFYWYRQILGQKVEFLVSFYNNEISEKSEIFDDQFSVERPDGSNFTLKIRSTKLEDSAMYFCASSDQFTEAFFGQGTRLTVV.

The chain uses TRBV7-9 and TRBJ1-1; possible D gene TRBD1, 5 bases. Germline CDR1 SEHNR, CDR2 FQNEAQ (reference sequence). V was trimmed by 3 bases and J by 0 bases, leaving 14 bases between them. The CDR3 consists of 16 residues. The CDR3, as DNA: TGTGCCAGCAGCTTCCGTCCGACAGTGATGAACACTGAAGCTTTCTTT. This gives the protein CASSFRPTVMNTEAFF.

V gene TRBV27 combines with J gene TRBJ1-2, with 7 bases aligning to TRBD1. CDR3 length: 12 residues. CDR1 and CDR2 from the germline V gene are MNHEY and SMNVEV (reference sequence). Trimming removed 6 bases from V and 9 bases from J; junction bases left unmatched: 7. CDR3 sequence: CASSPRQGSYTF. The CDR3 region has the DNA TGTGCCAGCAGCCCTCGACAGGGAAGCTACACCTTC.

The V and J genes are TRBV29-1 and TRBJ2-1, with TRBD1 identical over 9 bases. From germline, CDR1 is SQVTM and CDR2 ANQGSEA. This CDR3 has 15 amino acids. The chain's CDR3 is CTLNLRQGAYNEQFF. The CDR3 nucleotides are TGCACCCTTAACCTGAGACAGGGGGCCTACAATGAGCAGTTCTTC.

The CDR3 sequence: CASSPSGRAVFNEQFF. CDR3 nucleotides: TGTGCCAGTAGCCCCAGCGGGAGGGCCGTTTTCAATGAGCAGTTCTTC. This chain uses TRBV19 with TRBJ2-1; 10 bases are shared with TRBD2. The trim removed 6 bases at V and 6 bases at J, leaving 11 bases unmatched. The CDR3 is 16 residues long. Germline CDR1 is LNHDA and CDR2 is SQIVND (reference sequence).

The chain is built from TRBV6-6 and TRBJ2-2; 11 bases match TRBD1. The germline V gene encodes CDR1 MNHNY and CDR2 SVGAGI (reference sequence). The CDR3 loop spans 14 amino acids. Unmatched junction bases numbered 2, after V lost 7 bases and J lost 4 bases. The CDR3 DNA is TGTGCCAGCAAGGGACAGGGGGTCACCGGGGAGCTGTTTTTT. Translated, it gives CASKGQGVTGELFF.

The V call is TRBV6-6, the J call TRBJ2-7, with 11 bases matching TRBD2. Germline V gene data show CDR1 as MNHNY and CDR2 as SVGAGI (reference sequence). The CDR3 length is 15 residues. With 2 bases clipped from V and 0 bases from J, the junction kept 0 bases outside the gene matches. The CDR3 nucleotides read TGTGCCAGCAGTTACACTAGCGGGAGCTCCTACGAGCAGTACTTC. Residues: CASSYTSGSSYEQYF.

The chain carries TRBV5-1 and TRBJ2-5, with TRBD1 identical over 7 bases. Germline V gene lookup returns CDR1 SGHRS and CDR2 YFSETQ. This CDR3 comprises 15 residues. With 4 bases clipped from V and 4 bases from J, the junction kept 10 bases outside the gene matches. The CDR3 protein is CASSAGTARGETQYF. The CDR3 DNA reads as TGCGCCAGCAGCGCCGGGACAGCACGAGGAGAGACCCAGTACTTC.

The chain couples TRBV28 to TRBJ1-1, with TRBD1 matching over 10 bases. This CDR3 has 15 amino acids. From germline, CDR1 is MDHEN and CDR2 SYDVKM. V trimming: 4 bases; J trimming: 5 bases; junction bases outside the gene matches: 7. The CDR3, as DNA: TGTGCCAGCAGTTCCCACTCGGACAGGGGGACTGAAGCTTTCTTT. Amino acid sequence: CASSSHSDRGTEAFF.

The rearrangement joins TRBV6-5 to TRBJ1-1; D may be TRBD1 (6 bases). Trimming cost V 0 bases and J 1 base, with 9 bases left between them. Germline V gene lookup returns CDR1 MNHEY and CDR2 SVGAGI. The CDR3 runs to 15 residues. CDR3 loop: CASSYSGGANTEAFF. CDR3 bases: TGTGCCAGCAGTTACTCCGGGGGGGCGAACACTGAAGCTTTCTTT.

V usage is TRBV19 and J usage is TRBJ1-2, with TRBD1 matching 7 bases. V was clipped by 5 bases and J by 3 bases; unmatched bases: 9. The CDR3 loop spans 15 amino acids. Germline values: CDR1 LNHDA, CDR2 SQIVND (reference sequence). In DNA form, the CDR3 reads TGTGCCAGTAGTGTCCGCGGACAGGTATACTATGGCTACACCTTC. This codes for CASSVRGQVYYGYTF.

The gene calls are TRBV18 and TRBJ1-5; a weak D match, TRBD1 (5 bases). The germline V gene has CDR1 KGHSH and CDR2 LQKENI. The CDR3 is made up of 15 amino acids. Trimming took 4 bases from V and 7 from J, leaving 17 bases between them. The CDR3, as DNA: TGTGCCAGCTCACTTAACGGCGATCCAGGGCAGCCCCAGCATTTT. Translating it yields CASSLNGDPGQPQHF.

The chain employs TRBV29-1 and TRBJ2-7; 7 nucleotides match TRBD1. CDR3 size: 14 residues. V was clipped by 6 bases and J by 4 bases; unmatched bases: 12. Germline CDR1 and CDR2: SQVTM and ANQGSEA. CDR3 sequence reads: CSVLGGDSEYEQYF. The CDR3 coding sequence is TGCAGCGTCCTAGGGGGCGACTCGGAATACGAGCAGTACTTC.

The J gene is TRBJ2-6, the V gene TRBV7-9; D not certain. The CDR3 has 14 amino acids. The V end was cut by 0 bases, the J end by 4 bases, with 4 bases between. Germline V gives CDR1 SEHNR, CDR2 FQNEAQ (reference sequence). The CDR3 nucleotides are TGTGCCAGCAGCTTAGCGCGGGGGGCCAACGTCCTGACTTTC. As protein: CASSLARGANVLTF.

V gene TRBV25-1 combines with J gene TRBJ2-7; TRBD1 is a possible D gene (6 bases). V gave up 8 bases and J gave up 2 bases, with 10 bases separating them. The CDR3 sequence is 12 residues long. The germline gives CDR1 MGHDK, CDR2 SYGVNS. The CDR3 protein is CASSGEAYEQYF. CDR3 DNA: TGTGCCAGCTCAGGGGAAGCCTACGAGCAGTACTTC.

This sequence joins TRBV25-1 and TRBJ2-3, with D possibly matching TRBD2 (6 bases). Germline V CDR1 and CDR2: MGHDK, SYGVNS. Trimming shortened V by 3 bases and J by 0 bases, and 10 bases separated the two germline ends. The CDR3 covers 15 residues. DNA of the CDR3: TGTGCCAGCAGTGACCCTAGCGTAAGCACAGATACGCAGTATTTT. Protein: CASSDPSVSTDTQYF.

The chain links TRBV11-2 to TRBJ1-2, with 7 nucleotides matching TRBD1. CDR3 length: 17 amino acids. After removal of 5 bases from V and 0 bases from J, the junction contained 12 bases not matched to a gene. CDR1 and CDR2 (germline): SGHAT, FQNNGV. CDR3 in amino acids: CASSPLRAGQSNYGYTF. CDR3 nucleotides: TGTGCCAGCAGCCCCCTTAGGGCGGGACAGTCTAACTATGGCTACACCTTC.

This clone was seen once. The chain links TRBV28 to TRBJ2-3; 11 bases align to TRBD2. The CDR3 sequence is 15 residues long. Germline-derived CDR1 and CDR2 are MDHEN and SYDVKM. V lost 6 bases and J lost 5; bases outside the gene matches: 7. The CDR3 spells CASSKLAGVGDTQYF. CDR3 nucleotides: TGTGCCAGCAGCAAACTAGCGGGAGTAGGAGATACGCAGTATTTT.